One sample yielded the 14 T cell receptor beta chains listed below, sequenced in a study of T cell responses to AZD1222 COVID-19 vaccine. Profiled with immunoSEQ multiplex PCR; TCRdb holds only in-frame clones, not every one. Among around 150,000 clones listed, less than 95% were seen once. The source was peripheral blood, collected 28 days after the second AZD1222 dose. These receptors were obtained from an adult who received the AZD1222 COVID-19 vaccine.

The gene calls are TRBV3-1 (or the pseudogene TRBV3-2) and TRBJ2-5; possible D gene TRBD2, 7 bases. The germline V and J ends were trimmed by 0 bases and 7 bases, with 9 bases remaining between them. This CDR3 contains 13 residues. CDR1 LGHDT and CDR2 YNNKEL come from the germline V gene (reference sequence). The CDR3 nucleotides are TGTGCCAGCAGCCAAGAAAGGGGGGGGACCCAGTACTTC. It translates to CASSQERGGTQYF.

The V call is TRBV6-2 or TRBV6-3, the J call TRBJ2-1, with no clear D. Trimming left V 2 bases short and J 6 bases short, with 8 bases between. The CDR3 is 13 residues long. The germline CDR1 and CDR2 sequences are MNHEY and SVGEGT. CDR3 nucleotides: TGTGCCAGCAGTTACCAGACCGTCAATGAGCAGTTCTTC. Translation: CASSYQTVNEQFF.

The chain links TRBV30 to TRBJ2-5; TRBD2 matches 8 bases. Germline assignment: CDR1 GTSNPN and CDR2 SVGIG (reference sequence). CDR3 length: 17 amino acids. After removal of 0 bases from V and 4 bases from J, the junction contained 13 bases not matched to a gene. CDR3 DNA sequence: TGTGCCTGGAGTGTACGGCGTACGGGAGGGTGGCCAGAGACCCAGTACTTC. Translating gives CAWSVRRTGGWPETQYF.

The V and J genes are TRBV29-1 and TRBJ2-2, with D maybe TRBD2 (7 bases). This CDR3 region has 18 residues. In germline, CDR1 is SQVTM, CDR2 ANQGSEA. V dropped 0 bases and J dropped 2 bases, with 19 bases sitting between them. The CDR3 DNA follows: TGCAGCGTTGAAGACCGCCGAGGGGGGGTCATTAACACCGGGGAGCTGTTTTTT. Translation gives CSVEDRRGGVINTGELFF.

About this clone itself: The same CDR3 can be traced to other DNA sequences in this sample. The rearrangement joins TRBV4-2 to TRBJ2-1; 10 bases are shared with TRBD2. CDR3 length: 15 residues. CDR1 is LGHNA, CDR2 YNFKEQ, per germline. V shed 0 bases, J shed 5 bases, and the junction held 1 base outside the gene matches. DNA for the CDR3: TGTGCCAGCAGCCAAGAACTAGCGGGGAACAATGAGCAGTTCTTC. Translation: CASSQELAGNNEQFF.

The chain has TRBV4-2 and TRBJ2-1; D gene unclear. The germline V gene encodes CDR1 LGHNA and CDR2 YNFKEQ. This CDR3 is 13 amino acids long. With 0 bases removed from V and 9 bases from J, the gap between germline ends came to 9 bases. The CDR3, as DNA: TGTGCCAGCAGCCAAGATTGGGCCTCTGAGCAGTTCTTC. This gives the protein CASSQDWASEQFF.

The chain uses TRBV6-5 and TRBJ1-2; 7 positions match TRBD1. This CDR3 spans 13 amino acids. Looked up from germline, CDR1 is MNHEY and CDR2 is SVGAGI. The V gene end was trimmed by 10 bases and the J gene end by 6 bases; junction bases not matched to a gene: 11. CDR3 in amino acids: CATLLGRGNGYTF. The CDR3 region has the DNA TGTGCCACCCTACTAGGCAGGGGGAATGGCTACACCTTC.

The CDR3 DNA reads as TGTGCCACCAGTGACCTCACTGGGGCGACCAGCTACAATGAGCAGTTCTTC. Protein sequence: CATSDLTGATSYNEQFF. This rearrangement joins TRBV24-1 to TRBJ2-1; the D gene is possibly TRBD1 (5 bases). With 4 bases removed from V and 3 bases from J, the gap between germline ends came to 18 bases. The CDR3 runs 17 residues. The germline CDR1 and CDR2 sequences are KGHDR and SFDVKD.

The chain recombines TRBV6-5 with TRBJ1-6; weak D call: TRBD1 (5 bases). Germline V CDR1 and CDR2: MNHEY, SVGAGI. The V and J ends lost 6 bases and 7 bases respectively, with 13 bases between them. The CDR3 runs to 14 residues. CDR3 sequence: CASSLPGRNSPLHF. CDR3 DNA sequence: TGTGCCAGCAGCCTCCCGGGGCGAAATTCACCCCTCCACTTT.

The V call is TRBV28, the J call TRBJ2-2; no firm D call. There are 12 residues in the CDR3. Per the germline V gene, CDR1 is MDHEN and CDR2 is SYDVKM. The ends were cut back, 7 bases at V and 6 bases at J, with 9 bases in the middle. The CDR3 DNA reads as TGTGCCAGCACTTACAGTCCCGGGGAGCTGTTTTTT. This encodes CASTYSPGELFF.

The chain combines TRBV6-6 with TRBJ1-2, with D possibly TRBD1 on 5 matching bases. Germline V gene data show CDR1 as MNHNY and CDR2 as SVGAGI (reference sequence). Trimming left V 3 bases short and J 6 bases short, with 11 bases between. The CDR3 is 13 amino acids. Here the CDR3 DNA reads TGTGCCAGCAGTTATGCGGGGGATAATGGCTACACCTTC. It yields the protein CASSYAGDNGYTF.

V usage is TRBV7-8 and J usage is TRBJ2-5; a possible D gene is TRBD1 (6 bases). Germline V gene lookup returns CDR1 SGHVS and CDR2 FQNEAQ. There are 14 residues in the CDR3. The ends were cut back, 5 bases at V and 1 base at J, with 11 bases in the middle. As DNA, the CDR3 is TGTGCCAGCAGCAGAAGGACAGCCCAAGAGACCCAGTACTTC. This sequence encodes CASSRRTAQETQYF.

The chain is built from TRBV18 and TRBJ1-4; D is unclear. Per the germline V gene, CDR1 is KGHSH and CDR2 is LQKENI. The CDR3 totals 13 residues. V dropped 3 bases and J dropped 4 bases, with 6 bases sitting between them. The CDR3 DNA reads TGTGCCAGCTCACCCGGGATTAATGAAAAACTGTTTTTT. Translating it yields CASSPGINEKLFF.

The chain links TRBV19 to TRBJ1-6; D remains ambiguous. Germline loops: CDR1 LNHDA, CDR2 SQIVND (reference sequence). Trimming took 1 base from V and 8 from J, leaving 12 bases between them. The length of the CDR3 is 15 residues. In DNA form, the CDR3 reads TGTGCCAGTAGTATAGGTCGCAGGCTGTATTCACCCCTCCACTTT. Translated, it gives CASSIGRRLYSPLHF.